This TCR beta chain was sequenced for a study of post-analysis software for immune sequencing data. General study points: The study found TRBV5-6, TRBV5-1 and TRBV20-1 among roughly 5 TRBV segments more frequent in patients than controls. Significantly lower normalized Chao1 diversity was seen in multiple sclerosis patients than in controls.

CDR1 is MNHNS, CDR2 SASEGT, per germline. Between the trimmed V and J ends, which lost 2 bases and 2 bases, there was a span of 13 bases. This CDR3 region has 16 residues. The sample holds a few counts of this clonotype. Its antigen is still unknown. A much larger clonotype is one base distant, so this may be a read error. TCR beta cDNA libraries included unique molecular identifiers. TCRdb ran MiXCR on the PCR reads and lists one entry per CDR3 protein. This table holds approximately 250,000 distinct CDR3 sequences, 30% to 45% found once. The gene calls are TRBV6-1 and TRBJ2-1; tentative D call: TRBD2 (5 bases). This clonotype was sampled from a girl between 10 and 17 years old with multiple sclerosis. Sequencing was performed on blood. The CDR3 spells CASSEWRSSTYNEQFF. The DNA for the CDR3 is TGTGCCAGCAGTGAATGGAGGTCCAGCACCTACAATGAGCAGTTCTTC.